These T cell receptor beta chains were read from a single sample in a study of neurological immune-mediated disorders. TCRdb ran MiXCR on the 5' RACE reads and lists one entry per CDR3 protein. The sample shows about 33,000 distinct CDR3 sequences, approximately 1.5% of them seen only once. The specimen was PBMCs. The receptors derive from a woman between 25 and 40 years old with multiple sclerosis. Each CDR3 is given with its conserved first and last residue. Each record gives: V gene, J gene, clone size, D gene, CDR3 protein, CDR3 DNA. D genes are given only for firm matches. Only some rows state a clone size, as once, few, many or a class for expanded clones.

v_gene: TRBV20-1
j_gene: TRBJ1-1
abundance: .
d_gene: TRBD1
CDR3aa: CSALDRGRGNTAAFF
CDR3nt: TGCAGTGCTTTGGACAGGGGGCGCGGAAACACTGCAGCTTTCTTT

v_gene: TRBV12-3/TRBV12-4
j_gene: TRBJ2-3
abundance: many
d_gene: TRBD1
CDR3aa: CASSLTGKTDTQYF
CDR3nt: TGTGCCAGCAGTTTGACAGGGAAAACAGATACGCAGTATTTT

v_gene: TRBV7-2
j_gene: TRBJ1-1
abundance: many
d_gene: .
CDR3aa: CASSSLVGTEAFF
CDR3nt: TGTGCCAGCAGCTCCCTTGTTGGGACTGAAGCTTTCTTT

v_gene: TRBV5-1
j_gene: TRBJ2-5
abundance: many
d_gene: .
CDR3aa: CASSFGIFETQYF
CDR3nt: TGCGCCAGCAGCTTTGGTATTTTCGAGACCCAGTACTTC

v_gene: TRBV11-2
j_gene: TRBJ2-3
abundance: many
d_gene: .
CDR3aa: CASSLGPLFTDTQYF
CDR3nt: TGTGCCAGCAGCTTAGGCCCCCTGTTCACAGATACGCAGTATTTT

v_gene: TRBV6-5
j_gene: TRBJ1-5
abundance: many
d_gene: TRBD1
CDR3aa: CASSYDRGESQPQHF
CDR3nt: TGTGCCAGCAGTTACGACAGGGGAGAAAGTCAGCCCCAGCATTTT

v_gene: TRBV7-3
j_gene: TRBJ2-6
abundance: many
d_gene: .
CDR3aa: CASSLSSSGANVLTF
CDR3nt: TGTGCCAGCAGCTTAAGCTCCTCTGGGGCCAACGTCCTGACTTTC

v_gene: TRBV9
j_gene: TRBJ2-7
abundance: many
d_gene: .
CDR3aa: CASSPKGGPPHEQYF
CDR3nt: TGTGCCAGCAGCCCCAAAGGGGGACCTCCCCACGAGCAGTACTTC

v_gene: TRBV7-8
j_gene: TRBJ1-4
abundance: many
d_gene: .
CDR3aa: CASRRTSTNEKLFF
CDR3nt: TGTGCCAGCAGAAGGACGTCAACTAATGAAAAACTGTTTTTT

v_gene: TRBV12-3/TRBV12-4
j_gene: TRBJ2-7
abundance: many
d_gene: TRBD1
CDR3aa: CASSSGQGLEQYF
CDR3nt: TGTGCCAGCAGTTCAGGACAGGGCCTAGAGCAGTACTTC

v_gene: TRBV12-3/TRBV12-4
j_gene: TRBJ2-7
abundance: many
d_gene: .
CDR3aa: CASSLGAAYEQYF
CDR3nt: TGTGCCAGCAGTTTAGGGGCGGCGTACGAGCAGTACTTC

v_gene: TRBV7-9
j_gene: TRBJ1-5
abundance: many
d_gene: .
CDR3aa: CASSLGGVGQPQHF
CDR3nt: TGTGCCAGCAGCTTAGGCGGTGTCGGGCAGCCCCAGCATTTT

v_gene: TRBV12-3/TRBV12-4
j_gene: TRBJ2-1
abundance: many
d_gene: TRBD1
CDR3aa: CASSLAGTGLYNEQFF
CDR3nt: TGTGCCAGCAGTTTAGCTGGGACAGGGTTATACAATGAGCAGTTCTTC